The rows below give T cell receptor beta chains drawn from one sample of a study of CXCR3-negative and CXCR3-positive naive CD8 T cells. TCRdb re-called the 5' RACE reads, yielding one record per CDR3 amino acid sequence without DNA. In total, the table holds 130,000 to 150,000 distinct CDR3 sequences. Sequenced material: naive CXCR3+ CD8+ T cells from blood. All receptors come from a human donor in good health. Some clones in this sample may be carry-over from other donors' samples. Each CDR3 is given with its conserved first and last residue.

v_call	j_call	cdr3_aa
TRBV29-1	TRBJ1-4	CSVEVSQGLFF
TRBV28	TRBJ1-5	CASSLGLGVGQPQHF
TRBV4-1	TRBJ2-3	CASSQPYMVTDLLHTQYF
TRBV3-1	TRBJ2-1	CTSSHLTPYNEQFF
TRBV7-8	TRBJ1-5	CASSSGQYSNQPQHF
TRBV29-1	TRBJ2-5	CSVEWTGEETQYF
TRBV24-1	TRBJ2-1	CATSEGLAEPTAYNEQFF
TRBV7-6	TRBJ2-1	CASSLGGESDEQFF
TRBV28	TRBJ2-7	CASSSYRVPYEQYF
TRBV12-3/TRBV12-4	TRBJ2-1	CASSGGTSGPRSEQFF
TRBV4-3	TRBJ1-1	CASSQDEGETEAFF
TRBV5-4	TRBJ2-7	CASSLGPGKDEQYF
TRBV20-1	TRBJ2-3	CSVPSGATDTQYF
TRBV6-5	TRBJ2-1	CASSYSTGDEQFF
TRBV29-1	TRBJ1-4	CSLAGPGATNEKLFF
TRBV29-1	TRBJ2-7	CSVEEGMSEQYF
TRBV4-3	TRBJ1-3	CASSQDTVRQKGNTIYF
TRBV7-8	TRBJ2-1	CASSQRGDSSYNEQFF
TRBV7-8	TRBJ1-1	CASSLEATNTEAFF
TRBV7-6	TRBJ1-1	CASSLPKAGQINTEAFF
TRBV2	TRBJ2-1	CASSEGDRVHEQFF
TRBV29-1	TRBJ1-1	CSVVRDRGQNTEAFF
TRBV3-1	TRBJ1-2	CASSQDYRDRVGYTF
TRBV29-1	TRBJ2-7	CSVVWGLGDYEQYF
TRBV6-4	TRBJ2-7	CASTPGGGRVYEQYF
TRBV7-6	TRBJ2-7	CASSPLGTHLLYF
TRBV21-1	TRBJ2-4	CASSKPKTEGKNIQYF
TRBV28	TRBJ1-5	CASTENRDYNQPQHF